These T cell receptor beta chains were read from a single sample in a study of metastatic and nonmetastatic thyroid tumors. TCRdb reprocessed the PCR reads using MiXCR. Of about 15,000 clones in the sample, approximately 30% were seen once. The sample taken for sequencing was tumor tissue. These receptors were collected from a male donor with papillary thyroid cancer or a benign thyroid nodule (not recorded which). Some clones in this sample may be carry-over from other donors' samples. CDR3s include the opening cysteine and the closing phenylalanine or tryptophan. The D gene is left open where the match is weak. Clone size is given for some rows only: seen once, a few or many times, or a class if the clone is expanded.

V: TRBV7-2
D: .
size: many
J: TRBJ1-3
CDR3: CASSLLRTGKNTIYF
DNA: TGTGCCAGCAGCTTACTCCGGACGGGAAAAAACACCATATATTTT

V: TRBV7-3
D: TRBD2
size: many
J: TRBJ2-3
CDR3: CASSSGLANPSTDTQYF
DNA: TGTGCCAGCAGCTCCGGACTAGCCAACCCCAGCACAGATACGCAGTATTTT

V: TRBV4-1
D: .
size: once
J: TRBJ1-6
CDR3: CASSLTQSSYNSPLHF
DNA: TGCGCCAGCAGCCTCACTCAGAGCTCCTATAATTCACCCCTCCACTTT

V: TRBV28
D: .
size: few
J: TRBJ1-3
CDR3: CASSLARGGNTIYF
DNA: TGTGCCAGCAGTTTGGCCAGGGGTGGAAACACCATATATTTT

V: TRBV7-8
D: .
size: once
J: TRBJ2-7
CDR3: CASSHGVGAGEQYF
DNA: TGTGCCAGCAGCCACGGGGTTGGGGCGGGGGAGCAGTACTTC

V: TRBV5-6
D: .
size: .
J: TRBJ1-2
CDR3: CASRQYLHYGYTF
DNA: TGTGCCAGCAGGCAGTACTTGCACTATGGCTACACCTTC

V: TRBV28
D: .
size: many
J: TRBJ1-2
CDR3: CASSLLGVDGYTF
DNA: TGTGCCAGCAGTTTACTGGGGGTGGATGGCTACACCTTC

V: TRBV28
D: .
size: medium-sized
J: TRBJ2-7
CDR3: CASSGNYEQYF
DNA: TGTGCCAGCAGTGGGAACTACGAGCAGTACTTC

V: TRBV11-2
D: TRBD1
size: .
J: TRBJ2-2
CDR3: CASSLWGQGSLPNTGELFF
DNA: TGTGCCAGCAGCCTGTGGGGACAGGGGTCATTACCGAACACCGGGGAGCTGTTTTTT

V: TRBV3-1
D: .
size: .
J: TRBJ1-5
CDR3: CASSQAPQGGNQPQHF
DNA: TGTGCCAGCAGCCAAGCCCCGCAGGGAGGGAATCAGCCCCAGCATTTT

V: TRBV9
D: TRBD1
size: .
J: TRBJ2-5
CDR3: CASSVEWDRSETQYF
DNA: TGTGCCAGCAGCGTAGAATGGGACAGGTCGGAGACCCAGTACTTC

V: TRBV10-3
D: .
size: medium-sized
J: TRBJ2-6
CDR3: CAMSKTGANVLTF
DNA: TGTGCCATGTCAAAAACTGGGGCCAACGTCCTGACTTTC

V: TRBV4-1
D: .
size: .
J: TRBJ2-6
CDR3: CASSPVMNSGANVLTF
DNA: TGCGCCAGCAGCCCAGTAATGAACTCTGGGGCCAACGTCCTGACTTTC

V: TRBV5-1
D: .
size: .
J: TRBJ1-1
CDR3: CASSFTGSAAAFF
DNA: TGCGCCAGCAGCTTCACAGGGTCGGCTGCAGCTTTCTTT

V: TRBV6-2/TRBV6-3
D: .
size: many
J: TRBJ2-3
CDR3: CASSYSQEGGTRGVADTQYF
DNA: TGTGCCAGCAGTTACTCACAGGAAGGGGGAACCAGGGGCGTGGCAGATACGCAGTATTTT

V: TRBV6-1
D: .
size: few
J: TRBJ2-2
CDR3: CASSEKTDTGELFF
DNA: TGTGCCAGCAGTGAAAAAACAGACACCGGGGAGCTGTTTTTT

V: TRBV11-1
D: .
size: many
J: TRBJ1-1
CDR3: CASHFGGGAANTEAFF
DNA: TGTGCCAGCCATTTCGGGGGGGGCGCGGCGAACACTGAAGCTTTCTTT

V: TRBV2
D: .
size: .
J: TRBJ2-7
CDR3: CASSEGRGGEQYF
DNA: TGTGCCAGCAGTGAGGGCAGGGGAGGGGAGCAGTACTTC

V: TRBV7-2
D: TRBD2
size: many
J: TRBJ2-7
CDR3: CASSPPGTSGSYEQYF
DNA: TGTGCCAGCAGCCCCCCCGGGACTAGCGGGAGCTACGAGCAGTACTTC

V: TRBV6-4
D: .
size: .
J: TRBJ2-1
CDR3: CASSEGDYNEQFF
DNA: TGTGCCAGCAGTGAGGGGGACTACAATGAGCAGTTCTTC

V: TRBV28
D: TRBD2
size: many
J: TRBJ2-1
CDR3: CASSLSQAGVAEQFF
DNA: TGTGCCAGCAGTTTATCCCAAGCGGGAGTGGCTGAGCAGTTCTTC

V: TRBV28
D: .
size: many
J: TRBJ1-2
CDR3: CASSRGYGYTF
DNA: TGTGCCAGCAGTCGAGGATATGGCTACACCTTC

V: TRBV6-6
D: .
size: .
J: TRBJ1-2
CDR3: CASSYSGPGVYGYTF
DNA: TGTGCCAGCAGTTACTCGGGCCCTGGAGTCTATGGCTACACCTTC

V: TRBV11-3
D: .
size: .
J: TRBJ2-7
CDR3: CASSSAYPLSYEQYF
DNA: TGTGCCAGCAGCTCCGCGTACCCTCTATCCTACGAGCAGTACTTC

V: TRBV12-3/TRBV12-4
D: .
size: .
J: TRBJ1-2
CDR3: CASKTPEAGRRGYTF
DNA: TGTGCCAGCAAAACCCCGGAGGCAGGGAGACGTGGCTACACCTTC

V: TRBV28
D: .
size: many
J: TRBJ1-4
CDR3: CASIGQTNEKLFF
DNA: TGTGCCAGCATTGGGCAGACCAATGAAAAACTGTTTTTT

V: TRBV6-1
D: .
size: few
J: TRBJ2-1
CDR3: CASSEGTQHRNEQFF
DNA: TGTGCCAGCAGTGAAGGGACTCAGCACCGCAATGAGCAGTTCTTC

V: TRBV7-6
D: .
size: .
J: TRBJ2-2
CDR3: CASSLLTGDTGELFF
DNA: TGTGCCAGCAGCCTGCTTACTGGTGACACCGGGGAGCTGTTTTTT

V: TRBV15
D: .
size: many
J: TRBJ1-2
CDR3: CATSGPQGAPPAYGYTF
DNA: TGTGCCACCAGCGGACCACAGGGAGCCCCGCCTGCCTATGGCTACACCTTC

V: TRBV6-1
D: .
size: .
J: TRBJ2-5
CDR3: CASSRVLAQETQYF
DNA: TGTGCCAGCAGTCGCGTACTAGCCCAAGAGACCCAGTACTTC

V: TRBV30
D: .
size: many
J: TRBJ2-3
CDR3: CAWSRGGTSTDTQYF
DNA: TGTGCCTGGAGTCGCGGGGGCACAAGCACAGATACGCAGTATTTT

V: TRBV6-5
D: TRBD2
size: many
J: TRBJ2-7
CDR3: CASSYSTSGSHEQYF
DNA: TGTGCCAGCAGTTACTCGACTAGCGGGAGCCACGAGCAGTACTTC

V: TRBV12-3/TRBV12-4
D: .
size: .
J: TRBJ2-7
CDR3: CASNLGGGVDEQYF
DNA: TGTGCCAGTAATCTAGGGGGCGGGGTGGACGAGCAGTACTTC

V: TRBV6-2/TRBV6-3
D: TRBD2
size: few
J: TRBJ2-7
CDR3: CASSLTSGYGEQYF
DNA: TGTGCCAGCAGCCTGACTAGCGGGTATGGCGAGCAGTACTTC

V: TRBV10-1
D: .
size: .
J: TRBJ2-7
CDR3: CASSERSLGDTSYEQYF
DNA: TGCGCCAGCAGTGAGCGCTCCTTGGGGGATACAAGCTACGAGCAGTACTTC

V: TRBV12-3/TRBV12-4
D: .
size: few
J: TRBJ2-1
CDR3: CASSVAGVASYNEQFF
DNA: TGTGCCAGCAGTGTCGCCGGTGTTGCTTCTTACAATGAGCAGTTCTTC

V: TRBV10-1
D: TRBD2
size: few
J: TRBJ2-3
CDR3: CASSIAGATDTQYF
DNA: TGCGCCAGCAGTATAGCGGGGGCCACAGATACGCAGTATTTT

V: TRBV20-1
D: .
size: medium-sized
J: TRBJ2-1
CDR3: CSASRESSYNEQFF
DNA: TGCAGTGCTAGTAGGGAAAGCTCCTACAATGAGCAGTTCTTC

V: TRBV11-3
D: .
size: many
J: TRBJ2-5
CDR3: CASSPQGLAGETQYF
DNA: TGTGCCAGCAGCCCACAGGGGCTAGCGGGAGAGACCCAGTACTTC

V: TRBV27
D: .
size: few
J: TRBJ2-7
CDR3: CASSLGPSYEQYF
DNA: TGTGCCAGCAGTTTAGGGCCTTCCTACGAGCAGTACTTC

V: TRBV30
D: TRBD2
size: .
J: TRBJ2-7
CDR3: CAGKREGLYEQYF
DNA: TGTGCCGGGAAGCGGGAGGGCCTTTACGAGCAGTACTTC

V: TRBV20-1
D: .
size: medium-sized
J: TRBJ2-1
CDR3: CSARDWGLGSYNEQFF
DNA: TGCAGTGCTAGAGATTGGGGTCTGGGCTCCTACAATGAGCAGTTCTTC

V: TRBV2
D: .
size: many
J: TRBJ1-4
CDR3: CASSIQINEKLFF
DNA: TGTGCCAGCAGTATACAGATAAATGAAAAACTGTTTTTT

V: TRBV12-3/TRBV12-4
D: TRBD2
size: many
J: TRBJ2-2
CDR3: CASSLGLAGGRNTGELFF
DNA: TGTGCCAGCAGTCTGGGACTAGCGGGAGGGCGGAACACCGGGGAGCTGTTTTTT

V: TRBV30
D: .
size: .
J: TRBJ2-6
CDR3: CAWGRGSGANVLTF
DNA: TGTGCCTGGGGGAGAGGGTCTGGGGCCAACGTCCTGACTTTC

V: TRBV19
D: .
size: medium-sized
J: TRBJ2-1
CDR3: CASSIGTSYNEQFF
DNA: TGTGCCAGTAGTATAGGCACCTCCTACAATGAGCAGTTCTTC